This T cell receptor beta chain was captured in a study of CD8+ T cells in alopecia areata. Study at large: For the treated group, dosing was oral tofacitinib at 5 to 10 mg twice daily.

Study-level findings and limits: Mouse data revealed clearer TCR sharing than patient data did, a gap possibly tied to HLA. Tissue-resident alphabeta T cells belonging to normal skin likewise get sequenced within scalp specimens.

The CDR3 covers 15 residues. The V gene's germline CDR1 is SGHRS and CDR2 YFSETQ. Trimming cost V 2 bases and J 2 bases; bases outside gene matches: 1. Extracted RNA was reverse transcribed into cDNA, the sequencing template. Assay used: immunoSEQ multiplex PCR; TCRdb lists only in-frame clones, some missing. The sample has roughly 150,000 clones; 40% to 50% are singletons. For this clone: Its matching antigen is unknown.

Sequenced sample: CD4+ T cells sorted from blood. The J gene is TRBJ2-6, the V gene TRBV5-1, with 7 bases lining up with TRBD2. This sequence was found in a human donor with alopecia areata. CDR3 in amino acids: CASSFSGAGANVLTF. The DNA of the CDR3 is TGCGCCAGCAGCTTCAGCGGGGCTGGGGCCAACGTCCTGACTTTC.